The 5 T cell receptor beta chains below come from one sample, sequenced in a study of blood T cell repertoires in COVID-19. Data came from immunoSEQ multiplex PCR; TCRdb stores just in-frame clones and leaves some out. This sample has more than 400,000 clones; roughly 90% occur once, and the top ten carry 0.7%. Sequencing used PBMCs or T cells enriched from blood (not recorded which). The source is a young woman who had recovered from COVID-19.

The chain combines TRBV6-5 with TRBJ1-5, with TRBD1 matching 7 bases. The CDR3 runs to 15 residues. The germline gives CDR1 MNHEY, CDR2 SVGAGI. The V and J ends lost 5 bases and 6 bases, in that order; junction bases with no gene match: 10. The DNA for the CDR3 is TGTGCCAGCAGTCCCAATCCACAGGGGCGTCAGCCCCAGCATTTT. Protein: CASSPNPQGRQPQHF.

The chain joins TRBV6-5 to TRBJ2-2; 8 bases agree with TRBD1. V was pared by 4 bases and J by 5 bases, with 6 bases of the junction left unmatched. Germline V CDR1 and CDR2: MNHEY, SVGAGI. The CDR3 runs 15 residues. CDR3 sequence reads: CASSLGQGGTGELFF. Here the CDR3 DNA reads TGTGCCAGCAGTTTAGGACAGGGTGGGACCGGGGAGCTGTTTTTT.

The chain recombines TRBV28 with TRBJ2-1, with TRBD2 matching over 7 bases. Trimming at V came to 3 bases and at J to 2 bases, leaving 1 base not matched to a gene. The CDR3 length is 14 residues. Germline CDR1 MDHEN, CDR2 SYDVKM. The CDR3 DNA follows: TGTGCCAGCAGTTTTCGGGGGGCCTACAATGAGCAGTTCTTC. Translated, it gives CASSFRGAYNEQFF.

The chain uses TRBV14 and TRBJ2-3; TRBD1 aligns across 8 bases. V lost 4 bases to trimming and J lost 0 bases; unmatched junction nucleotides: 9. The CDR3 has 17 amino acids. In germline, CDR1 is SGHDN, CDR2 FVKESK. In DNA, the CDR3 is TGTGCCAGCAGCCGCTCCGGGACAGGAGCTAGCACAGATACGCAGTATTTT. This translates into CASSRSGTGASTDTQYF.

This clone turned up a few times. This chain links TRBV6-6 with TRBJ1-1, with unresolved D. The V gene's germline CDR1 is MNHNY and CDR2 SVGAGI (reference sequence). This CDR3 comprises 14 residues. The V and J ends lost 7 bases and 4 bases respectively, with 16 bases between them. The CDR3 reads CASKFIEGSTEAFF. In DNA form, the CDR3 reads TGTGCCAGCAAGTTTATTGAGGGAAGCACTGAAGCTTTCTTT.